A selection of T cell receptor beta chains follows, all from one sample in a study of blood T cell repertoires in COVID-19. Only in-frame clones appear in the TCRdb table, and some are missing; sequencing was by immunoSEQ multiplex PCR. The sample shows more than 250,000 clones, roughly nine tenths of them seen only once. What was sequenced was PBMCs or T cells enriched from blood (not recorded which). The source is a woman in her 40s who had recovered from COVID-19. CDR3s include the opening cysteine and the closing phenylalanine or tryptophan.

J: TRBJ2-3
V: TRBV7-9
CDR3: CASSYRLAGEFSDTQYF

J: TRBJ2-4
V: TRBV25-1
CDR3: CASSKTGDFNIQYF

J: TRBJ2-5
V: TRBV28
CDR3: CASSLVLGSRETQYF

J: TRBJ2-1
V: TRBV14
CDR3: CASSLRQGGFNEQFF

J: TRBJ2-5
V: TRBV23-1
CDR3: CASSRGLQETQYF

J: TRBJ1-5
V: TRBV19
CDR3: CASTPGRWVEQPQHF

J: TRBJ1-2
V: TRBV25-1
CDR3: CASSSGGFSSGYTF

J: TRBJ2-1
V: TRBV14
CDR3: CASSQFSGNEQFF

J: TRBJ2-7
V: TRBV7-9
CDR3: CASSLKREVDEQYF

J: TRBJ2-3
V: TRBV7-9
CDR3: CASSRTSVPTDTQYF

J: TRBJ2-1
V: TRBV4-3
CDR3: CASSQAPSGGGSYNEQFF

J: TRBJ2-3
V: TRBV9
CDR3: CASSVGYREGDTQYF

J: TRBJ1-2
V: TRBV5-6
CDR3: CASRPWWQVGLYGYTF

J: TRBJ1-1
V: TRBV7-2
CDR3: CASSFRDKPEAFF

J: TRBJ2-7
V: TRBV27
CDR3: CASSRSGQGPYEQYF

J: TRBJ1-2
V: TRBV19
CDR3: CASSVQWPGLGYTF

J: TRBJ1-3
V: TRBV25-1
CDR3: CASSVLNGNTIYF

J: TRBJ1-1
V: TRBV27
CDR3: CASSTVGVLITEAFF

J: TRBJ2-5
V: TRBV7-2
CDR3: CASSPPIQETQYF

J: TRBJ2-1
V: TRBV9
CDR3: CASSTDRTSGTSSSSYNEQFF

J: TRBJ2-5
V: TRBV28
CDR3: CASSLSDKETQYF

J: TRBJ2-1
V: TRBV24-1
CDR3: CATSGQGDLNEQFF

J: TRBJ2-7
V: TRBV2
CDR3: CASMIADSYEQYF

J: TRBJ2-3
V: TRBV2
CDR3: CASSVARSTDTQYF

J: TRBJ1-3
V: TRBV18
CDR3: CASSPQPITGLGDTIYF

J: TRBJ1-4
V: TRBV19
CDR3: CASSAWDRGNEKLFF

J: TRBJ2-7
V: TRBV18
CDR3: CASSPGQPNEQYF

J: TRBJ1-2
V: TRBV7-9
CDR3: CASSSWPPGGLKSGYTF

J: TRBJ1-1
V: TRBV4-3
CDR3: CASSQVRGVDTEAFF

J: TRBJ2-7
V: TRBV5-1
CDR3: CASSLGQVAYEQYF

J: TRBJ1-2
V: TRBV20-1
CDR3: CSAYRDGYTF

J: TRBJ2-7
V: TRBV7-9
CDR3: CASSFSGVDEQYF

J: TRBJ1-3
V: TRBV9
CDR3: CASSAKGQLSGNTIYF

J: TRBJ2-1
V: TRBV28
CDR3: CATVTHGREIYNEQFF

J: TRBJ2-7
V: TRBV7-2
CDR3: CASSLGPQNEQYF

J: TRBJ1-2
V: TRBV19
CDR3: CATRDRAYGYTF

J: TRBJ2-3
V: TRBV19
CDR3: CASTLDSYSDTQYF

J: TRBJ2-7
V: TRBV7-9
CDR3: CASSSQGLGYEQYF

J: TRBJ2-6
V: TRBV28
CDR3: CASREGLAGDLGSGANVLTF

J: TRBJ1-6
V: TRBV4-2
CDR3: CASSRHRGFDSPLHF

J: TRBJ2-1
V: TRBV28
CDR3: CAAREGLDEQFF

J: TRBJ2-3
V: TRBV5-1
CDR3: CASSGVATSGIDTQYF

J: TRBJ2-2
V: TRBV5-1
CDR3: CASSSLPAGRAGELFF

J: TRBJ2-7
V: TRBV5-1
CDR3: CASSLGPSSGGYEQYF

J: TRBJ2-2
V: TRBV11-2
CDR3: CASTYLGLAGVTGELFF

J: TRBJ1-2
V: TRBV20-1
CDR3: CSAGTTYGYTF

J: TRBJ2-2
V: TRBV4-1
CDR3: CASSQDGLAGVTGELFF